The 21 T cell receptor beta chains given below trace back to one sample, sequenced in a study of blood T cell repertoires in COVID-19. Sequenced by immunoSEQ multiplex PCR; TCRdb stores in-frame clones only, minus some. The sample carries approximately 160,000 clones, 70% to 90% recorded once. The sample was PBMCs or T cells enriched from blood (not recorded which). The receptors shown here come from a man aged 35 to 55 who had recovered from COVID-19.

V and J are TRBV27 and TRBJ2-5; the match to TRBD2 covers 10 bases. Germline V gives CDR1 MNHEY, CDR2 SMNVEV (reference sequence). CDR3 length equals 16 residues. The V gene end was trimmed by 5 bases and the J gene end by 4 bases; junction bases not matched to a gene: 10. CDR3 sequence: CASSPDSGGARETQYF. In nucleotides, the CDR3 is TGTGCCAGCAGTCCAGACAGCGGGGGGGCAAGAGAGACCCAGTACTTC.

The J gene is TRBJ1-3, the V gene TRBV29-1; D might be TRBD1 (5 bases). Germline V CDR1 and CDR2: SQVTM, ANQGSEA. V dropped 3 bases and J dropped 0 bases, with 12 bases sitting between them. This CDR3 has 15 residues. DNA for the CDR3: TGCAGCGTTGATACAGGACCTTCCTCTGGAAACACCATATATTTT. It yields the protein CSVDTGPSSGNTIYF.

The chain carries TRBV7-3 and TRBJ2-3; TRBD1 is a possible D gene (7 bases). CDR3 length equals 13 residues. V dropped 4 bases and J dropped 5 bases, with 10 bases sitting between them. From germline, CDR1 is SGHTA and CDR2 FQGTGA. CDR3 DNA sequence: TGTGCCAGCAGCTACCAGGGGGGAGATACGCAGTATTTT. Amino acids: CASSYQGGDTQYF.

Here the CDR3 DNA reads TGTGCCAGCAGCGCCCAGACAGGGGGAAATTCACCCCTCCACTTT. Its translation: CASSAQTGGNSPLHF. The chain uses TRBV9 and TRBJ1-6, with 9 positions matching TRBD1. Germline-derived CDR1 and CDR2 are SGDLS and YYNGEE. Germline trimming cut 3 bases from V and 7 bases from J; bases unmatched to any gene: 5. The CDR3 covers 15 residues. Full variable domain (missing parts from reference TRBV9 and TRBJ1-6): DSGVTQTPKHLITATGQRVTLRCSPRSGDLSVYWYQQSLDQGLQFLIQYYNGEERAKGNILERFSAQQFPDLHSELNLSSLELGDSALYFCASSAQTGGNSPLHFGNGTRLTVT.

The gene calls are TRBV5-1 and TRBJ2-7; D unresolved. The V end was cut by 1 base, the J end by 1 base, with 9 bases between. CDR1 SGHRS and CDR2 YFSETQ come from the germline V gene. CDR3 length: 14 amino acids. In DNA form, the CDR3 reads TGCGCCAGCAGCTTGTCGACGGGTTCCTACGAGCAGTACTTC. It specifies CASSLSTGSYEQYF.

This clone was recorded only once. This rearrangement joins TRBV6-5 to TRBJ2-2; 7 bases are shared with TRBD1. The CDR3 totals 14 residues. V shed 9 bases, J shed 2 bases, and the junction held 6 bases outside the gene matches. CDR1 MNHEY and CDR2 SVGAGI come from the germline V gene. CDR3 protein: CASSRGPNTGELFF. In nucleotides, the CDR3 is TGTGCCAGTTCTAGGGGGCCAAACACCGGGGAGCTGTTTTTT.

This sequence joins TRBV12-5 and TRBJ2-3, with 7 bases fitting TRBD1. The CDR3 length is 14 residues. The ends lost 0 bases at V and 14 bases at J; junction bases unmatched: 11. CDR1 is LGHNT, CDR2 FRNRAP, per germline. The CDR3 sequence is CASGLVYKGARLYF. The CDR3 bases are TGTGCTAGTGGTTTGGTATACAAGGGGGCGCGCTTGTATTTT.

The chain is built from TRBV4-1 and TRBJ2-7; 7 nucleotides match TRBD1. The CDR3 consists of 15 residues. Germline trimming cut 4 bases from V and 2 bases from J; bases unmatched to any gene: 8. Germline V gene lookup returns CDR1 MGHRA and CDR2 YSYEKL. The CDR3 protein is CASSPLAGGPYEQYV. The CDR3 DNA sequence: TGCGCCAGCAGCCCCCTCGCAGGGGGTCCCTACGAGCAGTACGTC.

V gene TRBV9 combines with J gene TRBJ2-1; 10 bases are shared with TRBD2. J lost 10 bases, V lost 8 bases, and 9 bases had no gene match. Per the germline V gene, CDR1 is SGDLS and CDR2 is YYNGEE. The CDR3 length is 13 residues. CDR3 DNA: TGTGCCAGTGGACTAGCGGAACTTACCGAGCAGTTCTTC. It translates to CASGLAELTEQFF.

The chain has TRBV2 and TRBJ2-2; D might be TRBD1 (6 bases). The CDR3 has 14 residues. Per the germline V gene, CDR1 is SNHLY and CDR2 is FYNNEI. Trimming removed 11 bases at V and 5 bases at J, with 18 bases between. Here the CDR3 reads CASRAGARTGELFF. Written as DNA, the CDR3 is TGTGCCTCCAGGGCAGGGGCGAGGACCGGGGAGCTGTTTTTT.

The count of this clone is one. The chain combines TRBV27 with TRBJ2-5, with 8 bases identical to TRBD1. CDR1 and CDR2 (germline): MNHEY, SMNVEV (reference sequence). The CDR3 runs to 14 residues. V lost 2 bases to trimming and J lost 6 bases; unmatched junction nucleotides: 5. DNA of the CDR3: TGTGCCAGCAGTTTACAGGGGGCAAGGAAGACCCAGTACTTC. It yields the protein CASSLQGARKTQYF.

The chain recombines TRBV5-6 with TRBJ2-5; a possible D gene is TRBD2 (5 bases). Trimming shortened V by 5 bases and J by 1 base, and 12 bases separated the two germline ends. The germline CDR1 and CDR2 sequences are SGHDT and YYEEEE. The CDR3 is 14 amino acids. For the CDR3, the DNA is TGTGCCAGCAGATCGAGCGGAGTCCAAGAGACCCAGTACTTC. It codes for CASRSSGVQETQYF.

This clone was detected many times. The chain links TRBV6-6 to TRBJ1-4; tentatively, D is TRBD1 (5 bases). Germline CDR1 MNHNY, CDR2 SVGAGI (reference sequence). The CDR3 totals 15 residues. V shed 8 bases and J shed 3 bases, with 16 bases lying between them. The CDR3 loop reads CASSRESHANEKLFF. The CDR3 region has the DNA TGTGCCAGCTCCAGGGAAAGTCACGCTAATGAAAAACTGTTTTTT.

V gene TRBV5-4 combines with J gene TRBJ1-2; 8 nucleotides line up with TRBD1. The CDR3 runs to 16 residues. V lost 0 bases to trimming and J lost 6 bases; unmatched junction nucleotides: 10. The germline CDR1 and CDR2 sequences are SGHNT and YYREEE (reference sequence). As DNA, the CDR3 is TGTGCCAGCAGCTTGGCCGGCCACAGGGGGTATCATGGCTACACCTTC. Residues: CASSLAGHRGYHGYTF.

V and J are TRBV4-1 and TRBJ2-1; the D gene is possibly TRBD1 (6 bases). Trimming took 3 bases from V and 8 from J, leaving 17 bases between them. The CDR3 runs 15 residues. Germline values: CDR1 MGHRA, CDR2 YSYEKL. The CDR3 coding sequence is TGCGCCAGCAGCCAGAAAGTTTCACCAGGGGATGAGCAGTTCTTC. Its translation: CASSQKVSPGDEQFF.

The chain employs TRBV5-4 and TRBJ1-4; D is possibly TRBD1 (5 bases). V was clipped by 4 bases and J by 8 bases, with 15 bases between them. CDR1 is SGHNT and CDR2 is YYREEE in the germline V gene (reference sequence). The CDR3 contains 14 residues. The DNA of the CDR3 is TGTGCCAGCAGCGACCAAGGGGAGGTGGAAAAACTGTTTTTT. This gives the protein CASSDQGEVEKLFF.

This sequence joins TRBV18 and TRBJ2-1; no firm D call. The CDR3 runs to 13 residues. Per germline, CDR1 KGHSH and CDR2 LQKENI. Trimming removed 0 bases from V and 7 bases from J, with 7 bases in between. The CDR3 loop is CASSPPTVNEQFF. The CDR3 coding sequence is TGTGCCAGCTCACCACCTACAGTTAATGAGCAGTTCTTC.

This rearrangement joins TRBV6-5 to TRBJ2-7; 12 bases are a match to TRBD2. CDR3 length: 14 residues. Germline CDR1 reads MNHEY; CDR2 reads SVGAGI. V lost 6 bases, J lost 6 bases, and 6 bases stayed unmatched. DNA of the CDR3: TGTGCCAGCAGGCCGACTAGCGGGGGAGGCGAGCAGTACGTC. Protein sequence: CASRPTSGGGEQYV.

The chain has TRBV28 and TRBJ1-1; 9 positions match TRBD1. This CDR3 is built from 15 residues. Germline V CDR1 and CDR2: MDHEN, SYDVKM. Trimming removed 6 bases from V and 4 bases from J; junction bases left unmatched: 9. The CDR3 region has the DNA TGTGCCAGCAGCCCCTCCGGGACAGGGAGCACTGAAGCTTTCTTT. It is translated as CASSPSGTGSTEAFF.

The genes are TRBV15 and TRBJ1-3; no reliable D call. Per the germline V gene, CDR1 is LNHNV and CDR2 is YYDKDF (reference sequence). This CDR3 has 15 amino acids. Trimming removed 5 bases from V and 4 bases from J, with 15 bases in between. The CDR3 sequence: CATSGARTGGNTIYF. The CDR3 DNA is TGTGCCACCAGCGGCGCACGGACGGGGGGAAACACCATATATTTT.

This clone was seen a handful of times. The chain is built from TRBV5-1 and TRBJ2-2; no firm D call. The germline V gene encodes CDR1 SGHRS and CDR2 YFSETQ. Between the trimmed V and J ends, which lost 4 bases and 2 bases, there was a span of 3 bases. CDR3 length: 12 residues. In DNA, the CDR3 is TGCGCCAGCAGCCTTAACACCGGGGAGCTGTTTTTT. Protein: CASSLNTGELFF.